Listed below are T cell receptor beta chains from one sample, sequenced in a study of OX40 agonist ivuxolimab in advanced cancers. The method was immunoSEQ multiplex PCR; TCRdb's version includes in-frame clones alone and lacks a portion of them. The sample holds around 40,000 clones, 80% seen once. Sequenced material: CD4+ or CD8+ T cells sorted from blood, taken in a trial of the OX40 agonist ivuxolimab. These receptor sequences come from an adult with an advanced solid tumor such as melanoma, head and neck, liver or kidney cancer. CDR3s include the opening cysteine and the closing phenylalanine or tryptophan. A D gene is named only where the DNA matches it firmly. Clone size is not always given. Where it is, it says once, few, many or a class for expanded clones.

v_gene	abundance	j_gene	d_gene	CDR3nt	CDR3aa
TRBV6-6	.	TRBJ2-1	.	TGTGCCACCAAAGGGGGGGGATCGGTAAATGAGCAGTTCTTC	CATKGGGSVNEQFF
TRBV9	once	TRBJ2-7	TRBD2	TGTGCCAGCAGCGGGGGACTTCTAGCGGGACACTACGAGCAGTACTTC	CASSGGLLAGHYEQYF
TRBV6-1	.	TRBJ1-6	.	TGTGCCAGCAGTGAAGTGTACTACTCCTATAATTCACCCCTCCACTTT	CASSEVYYSYNSPLHF
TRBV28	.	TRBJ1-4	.	TGTGCCAGCAGTTTACCCCGTGGGGCGGGAAATGAAAAACTGTTTTTT	CASSLPRGAGNEKLFF
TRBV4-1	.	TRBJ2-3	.	TGCGCCAGCAGCCAAGGTGGGCCTAAGGGGTCCTATAGTGTCACAGATACGCAGTATTTT	CASSQGGPKGSYSVTDTQYF
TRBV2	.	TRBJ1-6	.	TGTGCCAGCAGGGTGGGCGGAATTGGTTCACCCCTCCACTTT	CASRVGGIGSPLHF
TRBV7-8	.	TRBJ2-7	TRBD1	TGTGCCAGCAGCTTTCCCGGGACAGAGCCGTACTTC	CASSFPGTEPYF
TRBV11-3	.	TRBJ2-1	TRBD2	TGTGCCAGCTCTCCCCAAGGGGCGGGAGGTCATGAGCAGTTCTTC	CASSPQGAGGHEQFF
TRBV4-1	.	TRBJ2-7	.	TGCGCCAGCAGCCAAGATGAGAGTAGTAGCTACGAGCAGTACTTC	CASSQDESSSYEQYF
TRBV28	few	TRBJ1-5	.	TGTGCCAGCAGTCCGCACCGGGGCCTGGGTGATGGGGAGCCCCAGCATTTT	CASSPHRGLGDGEPQHF
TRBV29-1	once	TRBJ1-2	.	TGCAGCGTTGTGTCTCCAACTGATGGCTACACCTTC	CSVVSPTDGYTF
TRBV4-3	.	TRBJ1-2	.	TGCGCCAGCAGCCGACAAGCAGGGGAGGGGTATGGCTACACCTTC	CASSRQAGEGYGYTF
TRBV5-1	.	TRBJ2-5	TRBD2	TGCGCCAGCAGCTTTGGAGGGGTCGGGGGGGAGACCCAGTACTTC	CASSFGGVGGETQYF
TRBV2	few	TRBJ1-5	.	TGTGCCAGCCGGGGGGAGGGTACTCAGCCCCAGCATTTT	CASRGEGTQPQHF
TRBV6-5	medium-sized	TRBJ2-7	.	TGTGCCAGCAAAGGGGGTGTAAGCTCCTACGAGCAGTACTTC	CASKGGVSSYEQYF
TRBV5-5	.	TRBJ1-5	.	TGTGCCAGCAGCTTGGGCCCCGGGGGAAGGGAAAGGGGACAGCCCCAGCATTTT	CASSLGPGGRERGQPQHF
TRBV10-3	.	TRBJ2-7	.	TGTGCCATCAGGGTAGCGCAAGCTAACTACGAGCAGTACTTC	CAIRVAQANYEQYF
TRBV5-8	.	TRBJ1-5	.	TGTGCCAGCAGCTCACGGGACCGCTCCTGGAAGGGCAATCAGCCCCAGCATTTT	CASSSRDRSWKGNQPQHF
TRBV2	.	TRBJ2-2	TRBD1	TGTGCCAGCAGTGAGTCCGGGACAGGGTTGACCGGGGAGCTGTTTTTT	CASSESGTGLTGELFF
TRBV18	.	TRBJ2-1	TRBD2	TGTGCCAGCTCGTCGGGGAGGGCTTCCTACAATGAGCAGTTCTTC	CASSSGRASYNEQFF
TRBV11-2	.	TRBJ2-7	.	TGTGCCAGCAAGGTAGGATCAAACTACGAGCAGTACTTC	CASKVGSNYEQYF
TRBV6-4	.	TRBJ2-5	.	TGTGCCAGCAGTGTCCCCTTAGCGGTGGACCAAGAGACCCAGTACTTC	CASSVPLAVDQETQYF
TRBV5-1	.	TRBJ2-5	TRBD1	TGCGCCAGCAGCTCGGGACAGGGGCGGGAGACCCAGTACTTC	CASSSGQGRETQYF
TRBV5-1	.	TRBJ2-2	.	TGCGCCAGCAGCTTGGGCCACAGGAACACCGGGGAGCTGTTTTTT	CASSLGHRNTGELFF
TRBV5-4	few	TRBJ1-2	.	TGTGCCAGCAGCTTGCGGGGGCAGCGCTATGGCTACACCTTC	CASSLRGQRYGYTF
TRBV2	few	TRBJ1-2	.	TGTGCCAGCTCCTCGGCGGTCGGGGGGGCAGGCTATGGCTACACCTTC	CASSSAVGGAGYGYTF
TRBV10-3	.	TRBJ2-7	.	TGTGCCGCACAATCTCAGATCGCCTACGAGCAGTACTTC	CAAQSQIAYEQYF
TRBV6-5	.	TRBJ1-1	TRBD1	TGTGCCAGCAACCGATACAGGGGGGGGGTCACTGAAGCTTTCTTT	CASNRYRGGVTEAFF
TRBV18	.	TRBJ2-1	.	TGTGCCAGCTCACCCACCGTGTCTAGAGGGGACAATGAGCAGTTCTTC	CASSPTVSRGDNEQFF
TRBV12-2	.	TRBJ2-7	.	TGTGCAAGTCGCTTGGCCTCTCGACAGTGGGACTACGAGCAGTACTTC	CASRLASRQWDYEQYF
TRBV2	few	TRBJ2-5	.	TGTGCCAGCACACGGGGGTTCCAAGAGACCCAGTACTTC	CASTRGFQETQYF
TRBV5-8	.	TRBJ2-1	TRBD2	TGTGCCAGCAGCTTACTAGCGGGAGGGCCATCCAATGAGCAGTTCTTC	CASSLLAGGPSNEQFF
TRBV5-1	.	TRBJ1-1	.	TGCGCCAGCAGCTCCTGGGAGGGCGGGAACACTGAAGCTTTCTTT	CASSSWEGGNTEAFF
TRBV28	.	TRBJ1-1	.	TGTGCCAGTACCCATTGGAGGTTGAACACTGAAGCTTTCTTT	CASTHWRLNTEAFF
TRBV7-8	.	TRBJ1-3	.	TGTGCCAGCAGCTCTTCCCTCAGGGTTGGAAACACCATATATTTT	CASSSSLRVGNTIYF
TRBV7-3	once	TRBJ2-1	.	TGTGCCAGCAGCTTAAACAGGGTTGACAATGAGCAGTTCTTC	CASSLNRVDNEQFF
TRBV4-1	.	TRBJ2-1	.	TGCGCCAGCAGCTTGGGGGGAGGGGGTGGATACAATGAGCAGTTCTTC	CASSLGGGGGYNEQFF
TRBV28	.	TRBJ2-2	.	TGTGCCAGCACACAACGGGCGGATGCCGGGGAGCTGTTTTTT	CASTQRADAGELFF
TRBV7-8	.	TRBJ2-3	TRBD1	TGTGCCAGCAGCCTCAACAGGGGAAGCACAGATACGCAGTATTTT	CASSLNRGSTDTQYF
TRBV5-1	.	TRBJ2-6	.	TGCGCCAGCAGCTTGGAGGCCCTCTCTGGGGCCAACGTCCTGACTTTC	CASSLEALSGANVLTF
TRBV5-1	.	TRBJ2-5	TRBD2	TGCGCCAGCAGCTTGAGCGGGAGGGCCGGAGAGACCCAGTACTTC	CASSLSGRAGETQYF
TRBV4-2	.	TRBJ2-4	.	TGTGCCAGCAGCCAAGAACCGGCGAAGGACATTCAGTACTTC	CASSQEPAKDIQYF
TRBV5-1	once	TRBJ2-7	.	TGCGCCAGCAGCTGGGATAAGACTCAGATCTCCTACGAGCAGTACTTC	CASSWDKTQISYEQYF
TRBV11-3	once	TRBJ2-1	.	TGTGCCAGCAGTCCCGGAGGGGGAAGGTACAATGAGCAGTTCTTC	CASSPGGGRYNEQFF
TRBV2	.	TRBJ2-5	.	TGTGCCAGCAGTGAAAATGCGGAGACCCAGTACTTC	CASSENAETQYF
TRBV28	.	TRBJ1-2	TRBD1	TGTGCCAGCAGTGACAGGGTGACGGGTGGCTACACCTTC	CASSDRVTGGYTF
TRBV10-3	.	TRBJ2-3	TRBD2	TGTGCCATCAGTGATTCCGCGGGGGGCGGGAGCCGTCCAGATACGCAGTATTTT	CAISDSAGGGSRPDTQYF
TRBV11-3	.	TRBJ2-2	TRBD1	TGTGCCAGCAGCTTACAGGGGGCCTCGAACACCGGGGAGCTGTTTTTT	CASSLQGASNTGELFF
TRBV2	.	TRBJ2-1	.	TGTGCCAGCAGTAAGGTGAGCACTAGAAACAATGAGCAGTTCTTC	CASSKVSTRNNEQFF
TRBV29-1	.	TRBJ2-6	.	TGCAGCGTTGATGCGACAGCCTCTGGGGCCAACGTCCTGACTTTC	CSVDATASGANVLTF
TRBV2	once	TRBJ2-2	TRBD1	TGTGCCAGCAGATACCAGGGGGCGAACACCGGGGAGCTGTTTTTT	CASRYQGANTGELFF
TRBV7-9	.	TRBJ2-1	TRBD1	TGTGCCAGCAGCTCTACCTTCACAGGGGGTTCCTACAATGAGCAGTTCTTC	CASSSTFTGGSYNEQFF
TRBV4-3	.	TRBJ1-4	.	TGCGCCAGCAGCCATCTGAGAGGGGGGGATGAAAAACTGTTTTTT	CASSHLRGGDEKLFF
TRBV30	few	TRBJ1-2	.	TGTGCCTGGAAGGTTCCGGGAACCTATGGCTACACCTTC	CAWKVPGTYGYTF
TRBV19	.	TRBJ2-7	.	TGTGCCAGTAGACGGACCCGGGGCGGTTCCCACGAGCAGTACTTC	CASRRTRGGSHEQYF
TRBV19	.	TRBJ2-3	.	TGTGCCAGTAGTGATTCAGGGGGAGGTCGCACAGATACGCAGTATTTT	CASSDSGGGRTDTQYF
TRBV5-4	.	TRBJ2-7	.	TGTGCCAGCAGCTTGGCAGGGGACGCCAGACAAGTTGCCTTC	CASSLAGDARQVAF
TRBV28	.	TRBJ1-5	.	TGTGCCAGCAGTATCCGCAGGACAAATCAGCCCCAGCATTTT	CASSIRRTNQPQHF
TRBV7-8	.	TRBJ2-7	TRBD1	TGTGCCAGCCGGGGACAGGGTATACACGAGCAGTACTTC	CASRGQGIHEQYF
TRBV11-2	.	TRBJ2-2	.	TGTGCCAGCAGCTTTCAGATGGGTACCAACACCGGGGAGCTGTTTTTT	CASSFQMGTNTGELFF